This entry describes one T cell receptor (beta chain). TCRdb's table, derived via immunoSEQ multiplex PCR, lists solely in-frame clones and lacks some. The data contain 950,000 to 1,100,000 clones, about 77% of them singletons. The record originates from a study of shared clonotypes between healthy human individuals. The CDR3 has 13 amino acids. V lost 6 bases, J lost 11 bases, and 8 bases stayed unmatched. The germline gives CDR1 LNHDA, CDR2 SQIVND (reference sequence). This chain links TRBV19 with TRBJ1-1, with 11 bases lining up with TRBD1. Sequencing was done on a sample of memory CD4+ T cells sorted from blood. Subset here: CD45RA-negative fraction. The sequence came from a man in his late teens or twenties in good health. CDR3 sequence reads: CASRQGQGAGAFF. CDR3 sequence (DNA): TGTGCCAGTAGGCAAGGACAGGGGGCTGGGGCTTTCTTT.